This T cell receptor beta chain was identified during a study of blood T cell repertoires in COVID-19. Across the study: There were acute and convalescent COVID-19 samples, and they came from the United States, Italy and Spain. T cells, B-cell-depleted T cells, or PBMCs supplied cDNA or gDNA.

Germline-derived CDR1 and CDR2 are GTSNPN and SVGIG (reference sequence). CDR3 length equals 12 residues. V dropped 4 bases and J dropped 0 bases, with 6 bases sitting between them. Per the original methods: Cell counts per sample came from amplifying reference gene primers. Repertoires were generated with immunoSEQ multiplex PCR, while TCRdb's copy carries only in-frame clones and drops some. V and J calls and clone size come straight from that table; D and trimming were deduced from the DNA. The sample records about 260,000 clones, about nine tenths being singletons. The source material was peripheral blood. The receptor was derived from a man aged 55 to 70 who had recovered from COVID-19. This sequence joins TRBV30 and TRBJ2-5, with no clear D. For the CDR3, the DNA is TGTGCCTGGAATAACAACCAAGAGACCCAGTACTTC. Amino acid sequence: CAWNNNQETQYF.